A selection of T cell receptor beta chains follows, all from one sample in a study of PD-L1 blockade in urothelial cancer. TCRdb's copy holds only in-frame clones and misses some; the assay was immunoSEQ multiplex PCR. The sample lists about 74,000 clones, roughly 90% seen once, with roughly 4.7% in the top ten. The sequenced sample was PBMCs, obtained around atezolizumab (anti-PD-L1) treatment. These receptors were collected from a man between 65 and 85 years old with urothelial cancer. Each CDR3 is given with its conserved first and last residue. Fields, in order: V gene, J gene, CDR3 protein.

TRBV6-1,TRBJ1-1,CASSEARGTEAFF
TRBV19,TRBJ2-7,CASSIDLRPLNAYEQYF
TRBV7-8,TRBJ2-1,CASSWYGTGLNEQFF
TRBV6-1,TRBJ1-2,CASRGQGAGNYGYTF
TRBV9,TRBJ2-3,CASSVGNSLSTDTQYF
TRBV7-9,TRBJ1-1,CASSLAYRIHLEGEAFF
TRBV4-1,TRBJ2-3,CASSQKMPPADTQYF
TRBV5-1,TRBJ2-6,CASRKGQGASGANVLTF
TRBV2,TRBJ2-1,CASCPSEYNEQFF
TRBV10-3,TRBJ2-7,CAISASLRDGSREQYF
TRBV5-4,TRBJ2-7,CASSLTGGYEQYF
TRBV7-9,TRBJ1-4,CASSIDRVGEKLFF
TRBV2,TRBJ1-4,CASKGWTDNEKLFF
TRBV29-1,TRBJ1-2,CSVAQGQRYTF
TRBV5-6,TRBJ2-1,CASSPSRLEALGEQFF
TRBV19,TRBJ1-2,CASSRGTANYGYTF
TRBV10-1,TRBJ2-3,CASSAQLQGAADNIAPPDTQYF
TRBV30,TRBJ2-3,CAWSAGTGVTDTQYF
TRBV19,TRBJ2-7,CASSSYYSGSESYEQYF
TRBV19,TRBJ2-5,CASRQGGGYQETQYF
TRBV5-1,TRBJ2-5,CASSFTRTGGVGETQYF
TRBV18,TRBJ2-5,CASSPIKGGRQETQYF
TRBV6-6,TRBJ2-5,CARTEDKKETQYF
TRBV7-2,TRBJ1-5,CASSLGGQGNQPQHF
TRBV18,TRBJ1-5,CASSPEGVYQPQHF
TRBV9,TRBJ2-3,CASSPLDYYTDTQYF
TRBV10-1,TRBJ2-3,CASSEGDRSTDTQYF
TRBV5-1,TRBJ2-2,CASSLAARGESRTGELFF
TRBV15,TRBJ2-1,CATKAGGSYNEQFF
TRBV12-5,TRBJ2-7,CASGLLSGTLSYEQYF
TRBV6-4,TRBJ2-1,CASSQGSLWDRGEQFF
TRBV20-1,TRBJ2-3,CSATLEDTQYF
TRBV5-1,TRBJ2-5,CASSLSVGGETQYF
TRBV27,TRBJ2-7,CASGRLAGGYEQYF
TRBV4-1,TRBJ2-3,CASSLPGTADTQYF
TRBV9,TRBJ2-2,CASSVGVGLAGVGELFF
TRBV18,TRBJ2-7,CASSPKQGASEQYF
TRBV13,TRBJ2-2,CASSAKGSGELFF
TRBV4-1,TRBJ2-2,CASSHVTGGSTGELFF
TRBV19,TRBJ1-5,CASSITGSNQPQHF
TRBV5-1,TRBJ2-7,CASSSSGGGGGDEQYF
TRBV5-4,TRBJ2-1,CASSLAGRGLSDEQFF
TRBV9,TRBJ2-1,CASSVSGGLTKGEQFF
TRBV27,TRBJ2-7,CASSSRDRGQNEQYF
TRBV6-6,TRBJ1-3,CASTVTGVLSGNTIYF
TRBV6-5,TRBJ1-2,CASSYSDRGGGYTF
TRBV10-3,TRBJ1-2,CALGQGAGYTF
TRBV9,TRBJ1-2,CASSVEPGNYGYTF
TRBV15,TRBJ1-1,CATSREGQGETEAFF
TRBV7-9,TRBJ2-3,CASSLGQGDTQYF
TRBV30,TRBJ1-4,CAWSVAGLNEKLFF
TRBV30,TRBJ2-7,CAWSSGGPYEQYF
TRBV6-6,TRBJ1-2,CASSQSHPGDYGYTF